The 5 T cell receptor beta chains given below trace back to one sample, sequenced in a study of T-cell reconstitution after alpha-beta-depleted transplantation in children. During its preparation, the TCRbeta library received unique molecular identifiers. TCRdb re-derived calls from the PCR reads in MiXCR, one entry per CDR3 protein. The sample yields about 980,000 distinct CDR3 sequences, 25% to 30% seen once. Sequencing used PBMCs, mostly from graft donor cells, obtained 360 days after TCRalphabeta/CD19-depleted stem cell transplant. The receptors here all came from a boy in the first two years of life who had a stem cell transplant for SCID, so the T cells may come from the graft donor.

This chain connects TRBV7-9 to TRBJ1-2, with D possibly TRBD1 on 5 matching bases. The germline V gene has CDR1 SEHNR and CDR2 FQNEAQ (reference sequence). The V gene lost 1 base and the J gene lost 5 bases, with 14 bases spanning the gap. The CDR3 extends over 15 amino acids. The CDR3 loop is CASSLGGASVYGYTF. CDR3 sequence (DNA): TGTGCCAGCAGCTTAGGCGGGGCCTCAGTGTATGGCTACACCTTC. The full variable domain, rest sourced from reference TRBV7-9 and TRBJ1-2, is DTGVSQNPRHKITKRGQNVTFRCDPISEHNRLYWYRQTLGQGPEFLTYFQNEAQLEKSRLLSDRFSAERPKGSFSTLEIQRTEQGDSAMYLCASSLGGASVYGYTFGSGTRLTVV.

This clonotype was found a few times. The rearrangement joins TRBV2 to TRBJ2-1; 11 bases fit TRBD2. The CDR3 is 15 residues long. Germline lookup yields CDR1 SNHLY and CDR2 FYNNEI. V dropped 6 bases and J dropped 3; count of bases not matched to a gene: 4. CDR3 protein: CASRATSGIYNEQFF. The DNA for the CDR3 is TGTGCCAGCAGGGCGACTAGCGGGATCTACAATGAGCAGTTCTTC.

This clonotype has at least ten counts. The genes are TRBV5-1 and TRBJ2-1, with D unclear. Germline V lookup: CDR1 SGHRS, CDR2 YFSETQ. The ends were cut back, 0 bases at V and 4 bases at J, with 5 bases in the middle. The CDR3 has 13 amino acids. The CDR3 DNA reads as TGCGCCAGCAGCTTGGGGCAGTACAATGAGCAGTTCTTC. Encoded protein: CASSLGQYNEQFF.

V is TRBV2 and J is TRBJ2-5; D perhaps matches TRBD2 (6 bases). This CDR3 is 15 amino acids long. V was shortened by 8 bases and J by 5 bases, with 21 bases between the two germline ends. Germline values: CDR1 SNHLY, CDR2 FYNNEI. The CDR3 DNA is TGTGCCAGCGGAGATACCGGGACCGCGGGGGAGACCCAGTACTTC. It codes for CASGDTGTAGETQYF.

CDR3 in DNA: TGTGCCAGCAGCTTGGGGGGGGCCATGACAGAGACCCAGTACTTC. It specifies CASSLGGAMTETQYF. The gene calls are TRBV7-9 and TRBJ2-5, with D possibly matching TRBD2 (7 bases). The V end lost 3 bases, the J end lost 4 bases, and 15 bases lay between the germline ends. Germline V gene sequence: CDR1 SEHNR, CDR2 FQNEAQ (reference sequence). CDR3 length: 15 residues.